Below, one T cell receptor (beta chain) is given with its context. The antigen is undetermined. This sample is drawn from a study of cytomegalovirus exposure and HLA in healthy donors. Germline trimming cut 0 bases from V and 4 bases from J; bases unmatched to any gene: 1. Germline loops: CDR1 SNHLY, CDR2 FYNNEI. This CDR3 has 15 residues. Some clones are missing from TCRdb's copy, which holds only in-frame ones; the method was immunoSEQ multiplex PCR. Of roughly 70,000 clones in the sample, approximately 97% were seen once. The study, taken as a whole, reports: In vitro data verified a few CMV-associated chains as specific for CMV antigens. Researchers counted 164 TCR beta chains as cytomegalovirus-associated. A classifier reportedly called cytomegalovirus status with high sensitivity and specificity.

The rearrangement joins TRBV2 to TRBJ1-4, with 8 bases matching TRBD1. This receptor was taken from a woman aged 18-29 years in good health and CMV-seropositive. The sequenced material came from PBMCs. In nucleotides, the CDR3 is TGTGCCAGCAGTGAAGCGACAGGGGTTAATGAAAAACTGTTTTTT. It translates to CASSEATGVNEKLFF.